This TCR beta chain was sequenced in a study of shared clonotypes between healthy human individuals. Findings of the study overall: The four-donor shared clonotypes exceeded non-shared clonotypes in generation probability, with non-shared ones scoring lower. Naive subsets generally had larger estimated richness than memory subsets.

Only in-frame clones appear in the TCRdb table, and some are missing; sequencing was by immunoSEQ multiplex PCR. The data contain about 990,000 clones, about four fifths of them singletons. Comments on this clone: The antigen remains unidentified.

The sequence came from a man aged 18 to 29 in good health. Some clones in this sample may be carry-over from other donors' samples. Sequenced: memory CD4+ T cells from PBMCs. Subset: CD45RA-negative fraction.

The CDR3 DNA is TGTGCCAGCAGCCAAGATCCTCGGAGTCGGTATGAGCAGTTCTTC. Amino acids: CASSQDPRSRYEQFF. The genes are TRBV14 and TRBJ2-1; D is undetermined. The germline CDR1 and CDR2 sequences are SGHDN and FVKESK. Trimming pared 0 bases from V and 8 bases from J, leaving 14 bases between. This CDR3 region has 15 residues. The full variable domain, with the rest looked up from reference TRBV14 and TRBJ2-1, is EAGVTQFPSHSVIEKGQTVTLRCDPISGHDNLYWYRRVMGKEIKFLLHFVKESKQDESGMPNNRFLAERTGGTYSTLKVQPAELEDSGVYFCASSQDPRSRYEQFFGPGTRLTVL.